Listed below are T cell receptor beta chains from one sample, sequenced in a study of regulatory T cells in long-lasting Graves disease. TCRdb reanalysed the multiplex PCR reads using MiXCR and keeps one entry per CDR3 protein. This table has 360,000 or so distinct CDR3 sequences, roughly 24% appearing once. The starting material was peripheral blood mononuclear cells (PBMCs), obtained when the disease was refractory, from a patient treated with antithyroid drugs. The receptors were gathered from a woman between 35 and 50 years old with Graves disease. CDR3s include the opening cysteine and the closing phenylalanine or tryptophan. A D gene is named only where the DNA matches it firmly. Clone size is not always given. Where it is, it says once, few, many or a class for expanded clones.

TRBJ2-3 | - | few | TRBV28 | TGTGCCAGCAGTTTCACATTGGGGGCGCTTAATACGCAGTATTTT | CASSFTLGALNTQYF
TRBJ1-1 | - | many | TRBV11-2 | TGTGCCAGCAGTCGCATGAACACTGAAGCTTTCTTT | CASSRMNTEAFF
TRBJ2-3 | - | few | TRBV29-1 | TGCAGCGTTGATGTAGTGTCGACACATACGCAGTATTTT | CSVDVVSTHTQYF
TRBJ1-3 | - | - | TRBV10-2 | TGCGCCAGCAGTGTTGTAGGAAACACCATATATTTT | CASSVVGNTIYF
TRBJ2-3 | - | - | TRBV2 | TGTGCCACCCGGAGCACAGATACGCAGTATTTT | CATRSTDTQYF
TRBJ2-1 | - | few | TRBV2 | TGTGCCAGCTGGGGACCAGAGAACAATGAGCAGTTCTTC | CASWGPENNEQFF
TRBJ1-5 | - | - | TRBV19 | TGTGCCGTGGGGGGGCTTCAGCCCCAGCATTTT | CAVGGLQPQHF
TRBJ1-3 | - | - | TRBV27 | TGTGCCAGCAGCATTCAGGGAAAATCTTGGAACACCATATATTTT | CASSIQGKSWNTIYF
TRBJ2-5 | - | many | TRBV20-1 | TGCAGTGCTAGTTTCGAAGGACCAAAGGAGACCCAGTACTTC | CSASFEGPKETQYF
TRBJ2-7 | - | many | TRBV24-1 | TGTGCCACCAGTGACGCGCGGACAAGCAGCCCCTACGAGCAGTACTTC | CATSDARTSSPYEQYF
TRBJ1-5 | - | many | TRBV2 | TGTGCCAGCAAGGAGAATCCTCTGAACAATCAGCCCCAGCATTTT | CASKENPLNNQPQHF
TRBJ1-4 | - | many | TRBV28 | TGTGCCAGCAGTCCTGACACGATTAATGAAAAACTGTTTTTT | CASSPDTINEKLFF
TRBJ2-7 | TRBD1 | - | TRBV19 | TGTGCCAGTAGTATATGGGGACAGGAGACCTACGAGCAGTACTTC | CASSIWGQETYEQYF
TRBJ2-2 | - | many | TRBV28 | TGTGCCAGCAGTACAGATTTAGCGAACACCGGGGAGCTGTTTTTT | CASSTDLANTGELFF
TRBJ1-1 | - | many | TRBV6-1 | TGTGCCAGCAAACTTACCCCCGGGACTGAAGCTTTCTTT | CASKLTPGTEAFF
TRBJ1-1 | - | few | TRBV28 | TGTGCCAGCAGTTCCGGGAGGTGGAGGACTGAAGCTTTCTTT | CASSSGRWRTEAFF
TRBJ2-5 | TRBD2 | few | TRBV7-8 | TGTGCCAGCAGCTTCTGGGCTAGCGGGTTTGAGGGAGAAGAGACCCAGTACTTC | CASSFWASGFEGEETQYF
TRBJ2-5 | - | many | TRBV11-1 | TGTGCCAGCAGCCCCCCCCCCGCGCGGACCCAGTACTTC | CASSPPPARTQYF
TRBJ1-5 | - | - | TRBV4-1 | TGCGCCAGCAGCCAAGCAACGAGTCAGCCCCAGCATTTT | CASSQATSQPQHF
TRBJ1-4 | TRBD1 | many | TRBV28 | TGTGCCAGCAGTTTAGGCGGGACAGCGAAGGTTGCTAATGAAAAACTGTTTTTT | CASSLGGTAKVANEKLFF
TRBJ1-2 | - | many | TRBV29-1 | TGCAGCGTGGAGGACGGGACCTATGGCTACACCTTC | CSVEDGTYGYTF
TRBJ2-3 | TRBD1 | - | TRBV2 | TGTGCCAGCAGAACACAGGGGGGCACAGATACGCAGTATTTT | CASRTQGGTDTQYF
TRBJ1-5 | TRBD1 | few | TRBV18 | TGTGCCAGCTCACCGGTCGACAGGGCTCAGCCCCAGCATTTT | CASSPVDRAQPQHF
TRBJ1-1 | - | few | TRBV6-1 | TGTGCCAGCAGTGAAGGTTTTCTGAACACTGAAGCTTTCTTT | CASSEGFLNTEAFF
TRBJ2-7 | - | many | TRBV28 | TGTGCCAGCAGTTTAGAGTGGTTACAGGGATCCTACGAGCAGTACTTC | CASSLEWLQGSYEQYF
TRBJ2-7 | - | - | TRBV20-1 | TGCAGTGCGGAGAAGGACGGCAGGGCGGGCGAGCAGTACTTC | CSAEKDGRAGEQYF
TRBJ2-7 | TRBD1 | many | TRBV28 | TGTGCCAGCAGAAGGGACAGGGAAGGCGAGCAGTACTTC | CASRRDREGEQYF
TRBJ2-7 | - | - | TRBV9 | TGTGCCAGCAGCGTAGGGCCAGACGGGTCCTACGAGCAGTACTTC | CASSVGPDGSYEQYF
TRBJ2-7 | - | few | TRBV24-1 | TGTGCCACCACGCCGCAGAGAGAATACGAGCAGTACTTC | CATTPQREYEQYF
TRBJ1-1 | - | few | TRBV6-2/TRBV6-3 | TGTGCCAGCAGTTACGCCACCCCTATGAACACTGAAGCTTTCTTT | CASSYATPMNTEAFF
TRBJ1-1 | - | many | TRBV11-2 | TGTGCCAGCAGCTTAGCGGGGGTAGGCACTGAAGCTTTCTTT | CASSLAGVGTEAFF
TRBJ2-3 | - | few | TRBV5-1 | TGCGCCAGCAGCACGGCGGATACGCAGTATTTT | CASSTADTQYF
TRBJ2-3 | - | many | TRBV6-1 | TGTGCCAGCAGCCGCACCCTGGGACCGTGGACGACAGATACGCAGTATTTT | CASSRTLGPWTTDTQYF
TRBJ1-2 | TRBD1 | - | TRBV29-1 | TGCAGCGTCACAGGGGGCAGGTATGGCTACACCTTC | CSVTGGRYGYTF
TRBJ2-5 | - | - | TRBV7-2 | TGTGCCAGCAACCCACTAGGCTGGCAAGAGACCCAGTACTTC | CASNPLGWQETQYF
TRBJ1-1 | - | many | TRBV16 | TGTGCCAGCAGCCAATTTCCGGGCACTGAAGCTTTCTTT | CASSQFPGTEAFF
TRBJ2-6 | - | many | TRBV6-1 | TGTGCCAGCAGTGATGGAAGCTCTGGGGCCAACGTCCTGACTTTC | CASSDGSSGANVLTF
TRBJ1-3 | - | few | TRBV28 | TGTGCCAGCAGAGAGGGGTTTAGCTCTGGAAACACCATATATTTT | CASREGFSSGNTIYF
TRBJ2-5 | - | - | TRBV18 | TGTGTCAGCTCACCGCGGTACCAAGAGACCCAGTACTTC | CVSSPRYQETQYF
TRBJ2-2 | TRBD2 | - | TRBV12-3/TRBV12-4 | TGTGCCAGCAGTTTCAGCAGACTAGCGGGAGGGAACACCGGGGAGCTGTTTTTT | CASSFSRLAGGNTGELFF
TRBJ1-2 | - | - | TRBV20-1 | TGCAGTGCTAGAGTCCCGGGAGTGGGCGGCTACACCTTC | CSARVPGVGGYTF
TRBJ2-1 | TRBD2 | - | TRBV3-1 | TGTGCCAGCAGCCAAGGAAGGACTAGCGGCTACAATGAGCAGTTCTTC | CASSQGRTSGYNEQFF
TRBJ2-1 | TRBD2 | few | TRBV20-1 | TGCAGTGCTAGAGGCCATACGGAGGTGATGTGGACTAGCGGGAGGGTTGAGCAGTTCTTC | CSARGHTEVMWTSGRVEQFF
TRBJ1-5 | - | few | TRBV19 | TGTGCCAGTAATGAGTGGGGTCAGCCCCAGCATTTT | CASNEWGQPQHF
TRBJ1-3 | - | few | TRBV2 | TGTGCCAGCAGTGATCGGCCCATTTTGAGGACCTCTGGAAACACCATATATTTT | CASSDRPILRTSGNTIYF
TRBJ2-7 | TRBD1 | many | TRBV2 | TGTGCCAGCAGCAAGGACAGGTACGAGCAGTACTTC | CASSKDRYEQYF
TRBJ2-5 | TRBD1 | many | TRBV7-9 | TGTGCCAGCAGTCTAGGGGACAGGCACTTTCAAGAGACCCAGTACTTC | CASSLGDRHFQETQYF
TRBJ2-5 | TRBD2 | many | TRBV28 | TGTGCCAGCAGTTTATTCGGACTAGAGGAGACCCAGTACTTC | CASSLFGLEETQYF
TRBJ2-5 | TRBD1 | few | TRBV28 | TGTGCCAGCAGGCCTAGAGGGGGGAAGACAGGGGGCGGAGAGACCCAGTACTTC | CASRPRGGKTGGGETQYF
TRBJ2-7 | - | many | TRBV28 | TGTGCCAGCAGTTTGATCAGGGGATACGAGCAGTACTTC | CASSLIRGYEQYF
TRBJ1-2 | - | many | TRBV28 | TGTGCCAGCAGTTCCCACTTGGACGGTAACTATGGCTACACCTTC | CASSSHLDGNYGYTF
TRBJ1-1 | - | - | TRBV5-1 | TGCGCCAGCAGCTTCCAGGGTCGGACTGAAGCTTTCTTT | CASSFQGRTEAFF
TRBJ2-2 | - | many | TRBV2 | TGTGCCAGCAGTAGAGTGTTACAGGCCGGGGAGCTGTTTTTT | CASSRVLQAGELFF
TRBJ2-5 | TRBD1 | few | TRBV14 | TGTGCCAGCAGCCAAACCGGGACAGGGATAATAGAGACCCAGTACTTC | CASSQTGTGIIETQYF
TRBJ1-1 | - | - | TRBV18 | TGTGCCAGCTCAGGACGGGATGGAGCTGAAGCTTTCTTT | CASSGRDGAEAFF